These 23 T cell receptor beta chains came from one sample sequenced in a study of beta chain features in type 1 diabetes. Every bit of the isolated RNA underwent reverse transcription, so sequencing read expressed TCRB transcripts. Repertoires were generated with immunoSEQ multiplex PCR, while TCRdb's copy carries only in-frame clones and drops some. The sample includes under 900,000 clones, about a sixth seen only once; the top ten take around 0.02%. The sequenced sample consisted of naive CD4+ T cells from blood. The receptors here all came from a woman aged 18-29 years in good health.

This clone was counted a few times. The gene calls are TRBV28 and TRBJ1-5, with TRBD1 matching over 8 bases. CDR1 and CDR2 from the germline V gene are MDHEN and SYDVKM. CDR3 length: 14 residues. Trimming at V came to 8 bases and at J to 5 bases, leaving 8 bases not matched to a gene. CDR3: CASFSGQGDQPQHF. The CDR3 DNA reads TGTGCCAGCTTCTCCGGACAGGGTGATCAGCCCCAGCATTTT.

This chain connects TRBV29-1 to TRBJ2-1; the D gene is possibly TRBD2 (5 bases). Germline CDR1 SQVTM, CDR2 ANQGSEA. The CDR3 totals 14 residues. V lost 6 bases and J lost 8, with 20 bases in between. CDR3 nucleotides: TGCAGCGTCCCGGGTTCCAGGACGGGGTATGAGCAGTTCTTC. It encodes CSVPGSRTGYEQFF.

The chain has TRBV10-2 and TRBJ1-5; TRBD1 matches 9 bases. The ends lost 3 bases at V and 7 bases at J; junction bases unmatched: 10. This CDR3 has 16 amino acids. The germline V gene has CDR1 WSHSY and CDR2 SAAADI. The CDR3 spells CASSDLRDRVVQPQHF. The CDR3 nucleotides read TGCGCCAGCAGTGACCTTCGGGACAGGGTGGTCCAGCCCCAGCATTTT.

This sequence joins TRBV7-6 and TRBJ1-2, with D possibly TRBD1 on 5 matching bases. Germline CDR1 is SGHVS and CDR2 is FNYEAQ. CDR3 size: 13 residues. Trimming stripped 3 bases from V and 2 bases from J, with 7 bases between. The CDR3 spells CASSLTANYGYTF. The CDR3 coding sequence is TGTGCCAGCAGCTTGACAGCCAACTATGGCTACACCTTC.

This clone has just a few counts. CDR3 amino acids: CASSSSRGTFSSEQYF. The CDR3 region has the DNA TGTGCCAGCAGTTCCTCCCGGGGGACATTTTCGTCCGAGCAGTACTTC. The rearrangement joins TRBV27 to TRBJ2-7; D may correspond to TRBD1 or TRBD2 (6 bases each). CDR1 is MNHEY, CDR2 SMNVEV, per germline (reference sequence). Trimming removed 4 bases at V and 6 bases at J, with 22 bases between. CDR3 length equals 16 residues.

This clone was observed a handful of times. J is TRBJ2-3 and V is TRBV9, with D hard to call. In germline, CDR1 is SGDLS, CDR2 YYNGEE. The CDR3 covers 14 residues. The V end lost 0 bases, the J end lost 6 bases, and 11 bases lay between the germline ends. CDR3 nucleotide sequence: TGTGCCAGCAGCGTAGACGGGCCCCATGATACGCAGTATTTT. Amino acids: CASSVDGPHDTQYF.

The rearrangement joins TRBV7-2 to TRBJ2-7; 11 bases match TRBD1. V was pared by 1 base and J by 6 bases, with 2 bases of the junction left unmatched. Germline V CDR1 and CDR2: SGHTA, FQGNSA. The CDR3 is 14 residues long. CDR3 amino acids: CASSLGTGGGEQYF. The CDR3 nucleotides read TGTGCCAGCAGCTTAGGGACAGGGGGCGGCGAGCAGTACTTC.

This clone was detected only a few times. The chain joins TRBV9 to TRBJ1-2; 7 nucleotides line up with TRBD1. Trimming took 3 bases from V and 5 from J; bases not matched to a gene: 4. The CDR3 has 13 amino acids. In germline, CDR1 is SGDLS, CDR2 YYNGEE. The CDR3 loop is CASSGGTVYGYTF. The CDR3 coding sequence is TGTGCCAGCAGCGGCGGGACAGTTTATGGCTACACCTTC.

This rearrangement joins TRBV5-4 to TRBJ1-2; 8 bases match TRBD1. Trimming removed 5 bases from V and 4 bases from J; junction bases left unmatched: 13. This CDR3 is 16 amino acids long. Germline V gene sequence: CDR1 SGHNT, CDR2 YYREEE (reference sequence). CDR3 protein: CASSRDRSSASYGYTF. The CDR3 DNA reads TGTGCCAGCAGTCGGGACAGGTCAAGTGCCAGCTATGGCTACACCTTC.

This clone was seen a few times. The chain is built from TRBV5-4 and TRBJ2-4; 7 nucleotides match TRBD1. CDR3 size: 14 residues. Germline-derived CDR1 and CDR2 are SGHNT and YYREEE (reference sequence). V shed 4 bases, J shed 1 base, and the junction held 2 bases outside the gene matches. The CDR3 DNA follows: TGTGCCAGCAGCCAGGGGGTTGCCAAAAACATTCAGTACTTC. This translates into CASSQGVAKNIQYF.

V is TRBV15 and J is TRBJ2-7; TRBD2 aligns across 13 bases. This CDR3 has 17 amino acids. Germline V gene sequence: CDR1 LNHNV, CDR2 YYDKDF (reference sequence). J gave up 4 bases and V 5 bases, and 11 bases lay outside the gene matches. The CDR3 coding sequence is TGTGCCACCAGCCCCCGCGGGGGACTAGCGGGAATTTACGAGCAGTACTTC. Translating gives CATSPRGGLAGIYEQYF.

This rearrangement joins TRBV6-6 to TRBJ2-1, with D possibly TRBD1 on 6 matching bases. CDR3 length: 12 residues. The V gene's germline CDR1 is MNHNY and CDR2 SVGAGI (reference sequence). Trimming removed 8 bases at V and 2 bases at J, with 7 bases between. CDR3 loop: CASGQPYNEQFF. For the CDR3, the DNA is TGTGCCAGCGGACAGCCCTACAATGAGCAGTTCTTC.

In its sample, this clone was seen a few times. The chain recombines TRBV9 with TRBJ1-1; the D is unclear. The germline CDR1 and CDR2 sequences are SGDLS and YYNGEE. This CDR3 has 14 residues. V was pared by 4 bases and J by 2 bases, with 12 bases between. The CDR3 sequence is CASSIDTLNTEAFF. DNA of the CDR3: TGTGCCAGCAGCATCGACACCTTAAACACTGAAGCTTTCTTT.

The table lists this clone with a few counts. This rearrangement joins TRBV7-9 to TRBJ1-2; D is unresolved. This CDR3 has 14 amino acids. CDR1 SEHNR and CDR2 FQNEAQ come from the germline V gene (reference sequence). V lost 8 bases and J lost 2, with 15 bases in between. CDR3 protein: CASRVGVGNYGYTF. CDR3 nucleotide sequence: TGTGCCAGCCGCGTCGGCGTTGGGAACTATGGCTACACCTTC.

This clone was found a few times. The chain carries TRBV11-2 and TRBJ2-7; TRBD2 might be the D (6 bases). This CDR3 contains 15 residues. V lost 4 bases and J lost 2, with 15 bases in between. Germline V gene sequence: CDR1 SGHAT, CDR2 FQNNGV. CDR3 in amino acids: CASSSVRGGPYEQYF. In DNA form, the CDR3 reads TGTGCCAGCAGCTCCGTGCGAGGAGGGCCCTACGAGCAGTACTTC.

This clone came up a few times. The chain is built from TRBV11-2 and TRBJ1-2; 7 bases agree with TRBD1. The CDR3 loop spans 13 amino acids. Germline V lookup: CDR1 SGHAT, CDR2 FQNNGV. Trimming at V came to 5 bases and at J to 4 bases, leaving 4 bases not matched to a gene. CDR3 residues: CASSPDRAYGYTF. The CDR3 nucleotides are TGTGCCAGCAGCCCCGACAGGGCCTATGGCTACACCTTC.

Here the CDR3 DNA reads TGTGCCATCAGGCCCTCCCCCGGGAGAGACAATGAGCAGTTCTTC. Translating gives CAIRPSPGRDNEQFF. This chain connects TRBV10-3 to TRBJ2-1, with D maybe TRBD2 (6 bases). Germline CDR1 is ENHRY and CDR2 is SYGVKD. Deletions cut 6 bases from V and 5 bases from J, with 17 bases between. CDR3 length: 15 amino acids.

The CDR3 reads CASSQSGRNNEQFF. In DNA, the CDR3 is TGCGCCAGCAGTCAATCGGGTAGAAACAATGAGCAGTTCTTC. The chain links TRBV23-1 to TRBJ2-1; D ambiguous. TRBV23-1 carries the ORF label, with uncertain function. Between the trimmed V and J ends, which lost 0 bases and 5 bases, there was a span of 8 bases. The CDR3 has 14 amino acids.

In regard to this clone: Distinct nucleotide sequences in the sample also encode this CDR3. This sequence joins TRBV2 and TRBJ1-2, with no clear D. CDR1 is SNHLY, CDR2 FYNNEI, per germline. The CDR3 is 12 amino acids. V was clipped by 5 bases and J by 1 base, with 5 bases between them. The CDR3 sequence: CASSRDNYGYTF. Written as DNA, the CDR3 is TGTGCCAGCAGTCGGGATAACTATGGCTACACCTTC.

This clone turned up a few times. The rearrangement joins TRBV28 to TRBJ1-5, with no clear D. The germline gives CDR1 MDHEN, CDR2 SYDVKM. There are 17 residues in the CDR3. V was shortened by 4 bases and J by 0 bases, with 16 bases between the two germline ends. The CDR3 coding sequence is TGTGCCAGCAGTTCCAAGGAGGCCCTATATAGCAATCAGCCCCAGCATTTT. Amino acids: CASSSKEALYSNQPQHF.

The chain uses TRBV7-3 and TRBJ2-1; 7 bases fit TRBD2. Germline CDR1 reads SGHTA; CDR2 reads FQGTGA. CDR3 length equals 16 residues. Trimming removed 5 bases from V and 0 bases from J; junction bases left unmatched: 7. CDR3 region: CASSPSGGSSYNEQFF. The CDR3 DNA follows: TGTGCCAGCAGCCCCTCCGGGGGGAGCTCCTACAATGAGCAGTTCTTC.

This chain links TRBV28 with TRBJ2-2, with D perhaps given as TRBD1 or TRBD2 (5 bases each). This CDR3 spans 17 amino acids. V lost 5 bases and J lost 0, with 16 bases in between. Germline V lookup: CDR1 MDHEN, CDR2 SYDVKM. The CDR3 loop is CASSLRRGPSNTGELFF. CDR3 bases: TGTGCCAGCAGTCTCCGTCGGGGACCCTCGAACACCGGGGAGCTGTTTTTT.

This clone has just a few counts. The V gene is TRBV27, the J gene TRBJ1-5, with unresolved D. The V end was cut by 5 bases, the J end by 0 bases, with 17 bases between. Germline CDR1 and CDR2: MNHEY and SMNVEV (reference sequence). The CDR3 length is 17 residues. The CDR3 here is CASSKNPTGYSNQPQHF. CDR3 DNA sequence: TGTGCCAGCAGTAAGAACCCGACGGGTTATAGCAATCAGCCCCAGCATTTT.